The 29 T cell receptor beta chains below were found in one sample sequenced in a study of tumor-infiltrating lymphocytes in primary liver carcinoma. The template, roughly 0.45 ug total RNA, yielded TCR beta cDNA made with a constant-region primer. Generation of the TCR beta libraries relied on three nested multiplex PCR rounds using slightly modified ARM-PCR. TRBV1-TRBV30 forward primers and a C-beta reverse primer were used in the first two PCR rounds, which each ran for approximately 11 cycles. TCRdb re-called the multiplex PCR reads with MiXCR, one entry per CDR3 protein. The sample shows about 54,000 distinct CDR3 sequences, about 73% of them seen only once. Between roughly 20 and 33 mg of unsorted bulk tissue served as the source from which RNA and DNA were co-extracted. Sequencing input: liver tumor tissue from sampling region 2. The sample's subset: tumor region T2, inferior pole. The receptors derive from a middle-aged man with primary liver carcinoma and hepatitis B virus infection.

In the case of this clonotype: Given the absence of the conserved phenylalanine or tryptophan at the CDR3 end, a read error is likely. The CDR3: CASSNSRTETQYL. CDR3 sequence (DNA): TGTGCCAGCAGTAATAGCAGGACGGAGACCCAGTACCTC. This chain links TRBV11-2 with TRBJ2-5; D ambiguous. The CDR3 covers 13 residues. Germline loops: CDR1 SGHAT, CDR2 FQNNGV. Trimming left V 6 bases short and J 5 bases short, with 13 bases between.

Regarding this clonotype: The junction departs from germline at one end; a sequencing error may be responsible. The CDR3 coding sequence is TGTGTCAGCAGCCCCCTTCGAGGACCGAACACCGGGGAGTTGTTCTTT. Translation gives CVSSPLRGPNTGELFF. This chain connects TRBV7-8 to TRBJ2-2; D may be TRBD2 (5 bases). Germline loops: CDR1 SGHVS, CDR2 FQNEAQ. This CDR3 is built from 16 residues.

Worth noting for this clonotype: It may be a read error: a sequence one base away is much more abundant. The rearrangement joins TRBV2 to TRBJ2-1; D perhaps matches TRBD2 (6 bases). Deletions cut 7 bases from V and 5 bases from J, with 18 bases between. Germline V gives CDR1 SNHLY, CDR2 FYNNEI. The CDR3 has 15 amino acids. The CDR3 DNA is TGTGCCAGCAATACACCCGGACTAACTAACAATGAGCAGTTCTTC. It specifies CASNTPGLTNNEQFF.

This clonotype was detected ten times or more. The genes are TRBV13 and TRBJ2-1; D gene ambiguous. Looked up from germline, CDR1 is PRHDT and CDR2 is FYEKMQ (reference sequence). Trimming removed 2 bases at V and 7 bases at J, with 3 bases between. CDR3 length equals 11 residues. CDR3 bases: TGTGCCAGCAGCTTAAGTAATGAGCAGTTCTTC. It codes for CASSLSNEQFF.

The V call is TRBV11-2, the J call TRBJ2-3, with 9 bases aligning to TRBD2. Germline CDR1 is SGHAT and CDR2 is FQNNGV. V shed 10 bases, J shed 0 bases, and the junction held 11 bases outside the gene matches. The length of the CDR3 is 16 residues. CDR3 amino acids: CATSHPTSGSTDTQYF. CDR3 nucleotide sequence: TGTGCCACCAGTCACCCGACTAGCGGCAGCACAGATACGCAGTATTTT.

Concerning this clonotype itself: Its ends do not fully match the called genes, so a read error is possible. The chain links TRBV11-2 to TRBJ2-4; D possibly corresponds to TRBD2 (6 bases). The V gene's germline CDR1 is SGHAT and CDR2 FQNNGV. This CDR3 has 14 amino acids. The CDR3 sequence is CVSNPQRGWDIQYF. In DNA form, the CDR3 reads TGCGTCAGCAACCCCCAACGGGGGTGGGACATTCAGTACTTC.

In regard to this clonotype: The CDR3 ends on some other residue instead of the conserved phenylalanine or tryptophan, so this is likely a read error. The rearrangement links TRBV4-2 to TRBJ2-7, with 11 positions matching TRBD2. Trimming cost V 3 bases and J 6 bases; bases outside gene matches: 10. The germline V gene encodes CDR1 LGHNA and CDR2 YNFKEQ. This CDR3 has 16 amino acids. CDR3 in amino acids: CASSHYLAGGPGEQYL. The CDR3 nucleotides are TGTGCCAGCAGCCATTACCTAGCGGGAGGACCGGGCGAGCAGTACCTC.

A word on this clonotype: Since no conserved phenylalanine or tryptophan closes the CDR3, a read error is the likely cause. CDR3 in DNA: TGTGCCAGCACCCGACGGGAACAATACGAGCAGTACTTA. Its protein is CASTRREQYEQYL. The genes are TRBV12-3 or TRBV12-4 and TRBJ2-7; D perhaps matches TRBD2 (5 bases). This CDR3 spans 13 amino acids. The V gene lost 7 bases and the J gene lost 4 bases, with 14 bases spanning the gap.

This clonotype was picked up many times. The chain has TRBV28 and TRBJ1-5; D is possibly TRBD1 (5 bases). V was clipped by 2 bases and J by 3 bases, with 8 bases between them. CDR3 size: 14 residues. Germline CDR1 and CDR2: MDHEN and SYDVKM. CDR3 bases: TGTGCCAGCAGTTTAACCAGGGACAATCAGCCCCAGCATTTT. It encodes CASSLTRDNQPQHF. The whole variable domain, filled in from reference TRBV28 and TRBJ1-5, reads DVKVTQSSRYLVKRTGEKVFLECVQDMDHENMFWYRQDPGLGLRLIYFSYDVKMKEKGDIPEGYSVSREKKERFSLILESASTNQTSMYLCASSLTRDNQPQHFGDGTRLSIL.

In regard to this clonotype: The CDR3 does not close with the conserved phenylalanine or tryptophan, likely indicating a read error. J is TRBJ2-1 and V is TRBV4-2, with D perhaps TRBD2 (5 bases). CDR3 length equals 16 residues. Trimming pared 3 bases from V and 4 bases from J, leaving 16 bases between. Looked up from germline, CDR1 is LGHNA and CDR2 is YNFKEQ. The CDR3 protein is CASSHTGSSEYNEQFL. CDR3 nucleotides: TGTGCCAGCAGCCATACTGGGAGTAGCGAATACAATGAGCAGTTCTTA.

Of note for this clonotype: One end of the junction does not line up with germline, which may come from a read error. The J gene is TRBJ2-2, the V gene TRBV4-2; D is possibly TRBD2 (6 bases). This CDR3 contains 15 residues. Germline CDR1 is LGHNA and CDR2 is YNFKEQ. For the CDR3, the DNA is TGTGCCAGCAGTCAAGAAACTAACGGGAGTAGGGAGCTGTTTTTT. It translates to CASSQETNGSRELFF.

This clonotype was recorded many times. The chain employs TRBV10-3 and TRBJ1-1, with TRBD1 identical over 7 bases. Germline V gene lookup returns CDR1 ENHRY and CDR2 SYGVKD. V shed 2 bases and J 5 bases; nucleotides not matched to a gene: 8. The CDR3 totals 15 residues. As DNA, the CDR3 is TGTGCCATCAGTGAGACGACAGGGCTGGGAACTGAAGCTTTCTTT. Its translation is CAISETTGLGTEAFF.

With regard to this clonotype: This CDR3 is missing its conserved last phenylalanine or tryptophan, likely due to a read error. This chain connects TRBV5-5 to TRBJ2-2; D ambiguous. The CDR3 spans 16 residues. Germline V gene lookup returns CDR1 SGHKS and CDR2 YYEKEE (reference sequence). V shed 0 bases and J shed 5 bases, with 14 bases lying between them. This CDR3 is CASSLESTLMTGELFS. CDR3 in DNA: TGTGCCAGCAGCTTGGAATCTACCTTAATGACCGGGGAGCTGTTTTCG.

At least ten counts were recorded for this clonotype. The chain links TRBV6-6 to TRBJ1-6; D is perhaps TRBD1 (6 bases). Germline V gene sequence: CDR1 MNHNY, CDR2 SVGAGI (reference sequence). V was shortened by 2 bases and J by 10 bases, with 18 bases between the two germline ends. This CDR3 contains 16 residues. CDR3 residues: CASSYRSGVRGSPLHF. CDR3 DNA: TGTGCCAGCAGTTACCGTTCAGGGGTGAGAGGATCACCCCTCCACTTT.

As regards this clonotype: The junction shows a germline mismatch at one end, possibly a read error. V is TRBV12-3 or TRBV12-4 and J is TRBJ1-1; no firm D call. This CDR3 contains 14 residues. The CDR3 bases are TGTGCCAGCAAGCCCCGACTGGGGAACCCTGAAGCTTTCTTT. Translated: CASKPRLGNPEAFF.

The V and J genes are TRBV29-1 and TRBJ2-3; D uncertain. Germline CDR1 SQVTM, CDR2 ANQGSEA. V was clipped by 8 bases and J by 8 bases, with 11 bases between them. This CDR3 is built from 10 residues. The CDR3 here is CSLVQLTQYF. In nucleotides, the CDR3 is TGCAGCCTTGTTCAGCTTACGCAGTATTTT.

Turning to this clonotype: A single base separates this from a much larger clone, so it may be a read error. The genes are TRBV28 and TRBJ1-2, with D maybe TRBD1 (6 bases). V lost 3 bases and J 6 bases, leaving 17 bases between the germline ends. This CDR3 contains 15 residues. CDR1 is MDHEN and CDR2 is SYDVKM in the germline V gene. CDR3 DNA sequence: TGTGCCAGCAGTTTTGGGGATACAGGGTTAAATGGCTACACCTTC. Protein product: CASSFGDTGLNGYTF.

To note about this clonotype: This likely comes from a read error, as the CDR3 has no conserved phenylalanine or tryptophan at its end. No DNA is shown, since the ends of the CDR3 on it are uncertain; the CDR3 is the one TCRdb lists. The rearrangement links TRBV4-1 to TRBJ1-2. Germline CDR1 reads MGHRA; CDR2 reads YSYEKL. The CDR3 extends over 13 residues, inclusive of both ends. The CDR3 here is CASSETANYGCTP.

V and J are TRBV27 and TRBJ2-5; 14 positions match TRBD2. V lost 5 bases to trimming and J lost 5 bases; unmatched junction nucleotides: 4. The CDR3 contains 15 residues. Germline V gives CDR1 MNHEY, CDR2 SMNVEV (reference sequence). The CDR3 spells CASSGLAGGMETQYF. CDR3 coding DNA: TGTGCCAGCAGTGGACTAGCGGGAGGAATGGAGACCCAGTACTTC.

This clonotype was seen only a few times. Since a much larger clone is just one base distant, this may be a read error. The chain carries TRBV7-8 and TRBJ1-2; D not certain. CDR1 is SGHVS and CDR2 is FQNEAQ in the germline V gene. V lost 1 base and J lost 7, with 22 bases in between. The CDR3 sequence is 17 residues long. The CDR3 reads CASSLEYGEGALSGYTF. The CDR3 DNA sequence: TGTGCCAGCAGCTTAGAGTATGGAGAGGGAGCGCTCAGTGGCTACACCTTC. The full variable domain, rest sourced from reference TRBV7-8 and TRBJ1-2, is GAGVSQSPRYKVAKRGQDVALRCDPISGHVSLFWYQQALGQGPEFLTYFQNEAQLDKSGLPSDRFFAERPEGSVSTLKIQRTQQEDSAVYLCASSLEYGEGALSGYTFGSGTRLTVV.

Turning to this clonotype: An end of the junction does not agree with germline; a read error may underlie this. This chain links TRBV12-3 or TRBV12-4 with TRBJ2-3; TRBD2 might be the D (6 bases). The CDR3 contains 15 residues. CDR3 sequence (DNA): TGTGCCAGCAGTTTGGCGGCGGGGATCACAGATAGGCAGTATTTT. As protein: CASSLAAGITDRQYF.

CDR3 region: CANYTGQGHYEQYF. CDR3 nucleotide sequence: TGTGCCAACTACACGGGACAGGGGCACTACGAGCAGTACTTC. V usage is TRBV6-5 and J usage is TRBJ2-7; TRBD1 matches at 10 bases. Unmatched junction bases numbered 9, after V lost 10 bases and J lost 3 bases. The germline CDR1 and CDR2 sequences are MNHEY and SVGAGI. The CDR3 totals 14 residues.

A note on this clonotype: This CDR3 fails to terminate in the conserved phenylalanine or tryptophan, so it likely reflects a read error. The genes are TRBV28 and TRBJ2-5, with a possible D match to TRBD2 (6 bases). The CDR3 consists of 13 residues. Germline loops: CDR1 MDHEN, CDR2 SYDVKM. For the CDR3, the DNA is TGTGCCAGCGGTTTATTTGGAGGGGAGACCCAGTACGTC. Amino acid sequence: CASGLFGGETQYV.

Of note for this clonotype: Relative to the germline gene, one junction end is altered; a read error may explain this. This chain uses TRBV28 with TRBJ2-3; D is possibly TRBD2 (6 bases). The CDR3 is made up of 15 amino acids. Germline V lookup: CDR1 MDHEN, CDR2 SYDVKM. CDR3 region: CANSLAGPATDTPYF. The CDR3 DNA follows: TGTGCCAACAGTTTGGCGGGACCAGCCACAGATACACCGTATTTT.

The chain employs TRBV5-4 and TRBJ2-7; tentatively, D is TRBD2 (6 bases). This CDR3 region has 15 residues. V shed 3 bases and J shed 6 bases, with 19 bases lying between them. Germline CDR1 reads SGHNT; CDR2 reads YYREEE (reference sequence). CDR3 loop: CASSWGGLVGGEQYF. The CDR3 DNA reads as TGTGCCAGCAGCTGGGGCGGATTAGTCGGGGGCGAGCAGTACTTC. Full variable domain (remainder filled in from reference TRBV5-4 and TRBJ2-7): ETGVTQSPTHLIKTRGQQVTLRCSSQSGHNTVSWYQQALGQGPQFIFQYYREEENGRGNFPPRFSGLQFPNYSSELNVNALELDDSALYLCASSWGGLVGGEQYFGPGTRLTVT.

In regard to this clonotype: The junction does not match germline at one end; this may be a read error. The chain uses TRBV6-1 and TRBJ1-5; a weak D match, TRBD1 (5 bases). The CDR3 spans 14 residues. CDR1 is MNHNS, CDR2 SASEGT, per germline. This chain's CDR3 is CASTPWGSDQSQHF. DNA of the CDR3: TGTGCCAGCACCCCTTGGGGGAGCGATCAGTCCCAGCATTTT.

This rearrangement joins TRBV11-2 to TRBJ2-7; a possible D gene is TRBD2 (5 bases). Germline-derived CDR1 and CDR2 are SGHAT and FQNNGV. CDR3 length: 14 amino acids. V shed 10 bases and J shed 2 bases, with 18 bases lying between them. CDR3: CATSLTDAAYEQYF. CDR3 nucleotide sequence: TGTGCCACTAGCTTAACTGACGCTGCCTACGAGCAGTACTTC.

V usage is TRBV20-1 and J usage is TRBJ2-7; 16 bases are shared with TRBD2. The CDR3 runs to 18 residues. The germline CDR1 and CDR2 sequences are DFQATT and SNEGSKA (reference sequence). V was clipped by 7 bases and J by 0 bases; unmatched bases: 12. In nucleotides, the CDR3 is TGCAGTGTCCCGATGTGGGGACTAGCGGGAGGGCGCTCCTACGAGCAGTACTTC. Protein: CSVPMWGLAGGRSYEQYF.

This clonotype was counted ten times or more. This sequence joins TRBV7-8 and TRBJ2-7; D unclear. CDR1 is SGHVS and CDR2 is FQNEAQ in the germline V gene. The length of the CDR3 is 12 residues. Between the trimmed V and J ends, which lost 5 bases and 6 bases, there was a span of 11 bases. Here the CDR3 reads CASSPSSSEQYF. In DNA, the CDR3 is TGTGCCAGCAGCCCGAGTTCGTCCGAGCAGTACTTC.